Listed below are T cell receptor beta chains from one sample, sequenced in a study of shared clonotypes between healthy human individuals. Only in-frame clones appear in the TCRdb table, and some are missing; sequencing was by immunoSEQ multiplex PCR. The sample yields 1.4 million to 1.5 million clones, around 95% seen once. Specimen: naive CD4+ T cells sorted from blood. The receptors shown here come from a young man in good health. The CDR3 runs from the conserved cysteine through the conserved F or W. D genes are given only for firm matches. Expanded clones are given a class, and other clones once, few, many or no size at all.

TRBJ2-1	TRBV7-9	TRBD2	NA	CASSLEGPGGKNEQFF	TGTGCCAGCAGCTTAGAAGGTCCGGGAGGAAAGAATGAGCAGTTCTTC
TRBJ2-7	TRBV6-1	NA	NA	CASSEFQTGLANYEQYF	TGTGCCAGCAGTGAATTTCAGACAGGACTCGCTAACTACGAGCAGTACTTC
TRBJ2-3	TRBV27	TRBD2	NA	CASSRPSGRYPDTQYF	TGTGCCAGCAGCCGCCCGAGCGGGAGGTATCCAGATACGCAGTATTTT
TRBJ2-1	TRBV6-5	TRBD2	NA	CASRPSGTKYNEQFF	TGTGCCAGCAGACCTAGCGGGACCAAGTACAATGAGCAGTTCTTC
TRBJ1-2	TRBV15	NA	NA	CATSRDGSALERGYTF	TGTGCCACCAGCAGAGATGGGTCTGCCTTGGAGCGCGGCTACACCTTC
TRBJ2-7	TRBV28	NA	NA	CASSLLVTRSEQYF	TGTGCCAGCAGTTTGTTGGTGACTAGAAGCGAGCAGTACTTC
TRBJ2-7	TRBV14	TRBD1	NA	CASSVTGGWIEQYF	TGTGCCAGCAGCGTCACAGGGGGCTGGATCGAGCAGTACTTC
TRBJ1-1	TRBV11-2	NA	NA	CASSLDVGATEAFF	TGTGCCAGCAGCTTAGATGTAGGAGCCACTGAAGCTTTCTTT
TRBJ2-5	TRBV19	NA	NA	CASSMAGETQYF	TGTGCCAGTAGTATGGCCGGGGAGACCCAGTACTTC
TRBJ2-5	TRBV5-4	TRBD1	once	CASSLALRQGQETQYF	TGTGCCAGCAGCTTGGCCCTCCGACAGGGGCAAGAGACCCAGTACTTC
TRBJ2-7	TRBV21-1	NA	NA	CASSKGRRAEQYF	TGTGCCAGCAGCAAAGGAAGGAGGGCCGAGCAGTACTTC
TRBJ1-5	TRBV21-1	NA	NA	CASNTDRGQPQHF	TGTGCCAGCAACACAGACCGGGGCCAGCCCCAGCATTTT
TRBJ2-1	TRBV28	TRBD2	NA	CASRGGPMNEQFF	TGTGCCAGCAGGGGAGGGCCCATGAATGAGCAGTTCTTC
TRBJ2-1	TRBV10-3	NA	NA	CAISDHSGRNEQFF	TGTGCCATCAGCGACCATTCTGGCAGGAATGAGCAGTTCTTC
TRBJ1-4	TRBV19	TRBD1	once	CASRTGGNEKLFF	TGTGCCAGTCGGACAGGGGGTAATGAAAAACTGTTTTTT
TRBJ1-1	TRBV28	TRBD1	NA	CASCRDRQNTEAFF	TGTGCCAGCTGTAGGGACAGGCAGAACACTGAAGCTTTCTTT
TRBJ2-7	TRBV4-1	TRBD1	NA	CASSKDRGYEQYF	TGCGCCAGCAGCAAAGACAGGGGGTACGAGCAGTACTTC
TRBJ2-3	TRBV18	NA	NA	CASSPLPGGSTGLNTDTQYF	TGTGCCAGCTCACCCCTCCCCGGGGGCTCAACGGGACTAAACACAGATACGCAGTATTTT
TRBJ2-7	TRBV27	NA	NA	CASRQRRFSSSYEQYF	TGTGCCAGCAGACAGAGGCGGTTCAGCAGTTCCTACGAGCAGTACTTC
TRBJ2-2	TRBV7-2	TRBD1	NA	CASRLDRVAGELFF	TGTGCCAGCAGATTGGACAGGGTAGCCGGGGAGCTGTTTTTT
TRBJ1-1	TRBV18	NA	NA	CASSRVQGIGDTEAFF	TGTGCCAGCTCACGCGTACAGGGAATAGGGGACACTGAAGCTTTCTTT
TRBJ2-7	TRBV29-1	TRBD2	NA	CSVDELAGGEQYF	TGCAGCGTTGACGAACTAGCGGGAGGAGAACAGTACTTC
TRBJ1-1	TRBV5-1	NA	NA	CASSRSGQPNTEAFF	TGCGCCAGCAGCCGCAGCGGACAGCCGAACACTGAAGCTTTCTTT
TRBJ1-2	TRBV28	NA	NA	CASSNDSYGYTF	TGTGCCAGCAGCAACGACAGCTATGGCTACACCTTC
TRBJ2-1	TRBV21-1	NA	NA	CASSTGIQRSYNEQFF	TGTGCCAGCAGCACCGGGATACAGCGCTCCTACAATGAGCAGTTCTTC
TRBJ2-7	TRBV28	TRBD2	once	CASSFIPKGLAGLYEQYF	TGTGCCAGCAGTTTCATTCCAAAGGGACTAGCAGGGCTTTACGAGCAGTACTTC
TRBJ2-3	TRBV11-2	NA	NA	CASSSSALDTQYF	TGTGCCAGCAGCTCCTCGGCGTTAGATACGCAGTATTTT
TRBJ1-4	TRBV6-5	NA	NA	CASSQRTRQEKLFF	TGTGCCAGCAGTCAACGGACGAGGCAGGAAAAACTGTTTTTT
TRBJ2-7	TRBV18	NA	NA	CASSPRVAYEQYF	TGTGCCAGCTCACCGCGAGTGGCCTACGAGCAGTACTTC
TRBJ2-1	TRBV5-1	NA	NA	CASSLEANWGYNEQFF	TGCGCCAGCAGCTTGGAGGCGAACTGGGGCTACAATGAGCAGTTCTTC
TRBJ1-2	TRBV27	TRBD1	NA	CASSLRGQGRNYGYTF	TGTGCCAGCAGTTTAAGAGGACAGGGACGTAACTATGGCTACACCTTC
TRBJ2-7	TRBV2	TRBD1	NA	CASSETGPGGFYEQYF	TGTGCCAGCAGTGAAACGGGGCCAGGGGGCTTCTACGAGCAGTACTTC
TRBJ1-2	TRBV2	TRBD1	NA	CASSIQGGKHGYTF	TGTGCCAGCAGTATACAGGGGGGGAAGCATGGCTACACCTTC
TRBJ1-5	TRBV6-1	NA	NA	CASSIFYSNQPQHF	TGTGCCAGCAGTATCTTCTATAGCAATCAGCCCCAGCATTTT
TRBJ2-5	TRBV4-3	NA	NA	CASSQDFGYQETQYF	TGCGCCAGCAGCCAAGACTTCGGGTACCAAGAGACCCAGTACTTC
TRBJ2-7	TRBV10-3	NA	NA	CAISVQGSHEQYF	TGTGCCATCAGTGTGCAGGGGTCCCACGAGCAGTACTTC
TRBJ2-7	TRBV9	TRBD2	NA	CASSVAPGGYQDYEQYF	TGTGCCAGCAGCGTAGCGCCCGGGGGGTACCAGGACTACGAGCAGTACTTC
TRBJ2-1	TRBV15	NA	NA	CATSRDENQFF	TGTGCCACCAGCAGGGACGAGAATCAGTTCTTC
TRBJ2-1	TRBV5-6	TRBD1	NA	CASIQTGGTSDEQFF	TGTGCCAGCATCCAAACAGGGGGCACGTCGGATGAGCAGTTCTTC
TRBJ2-2	TRBV7-8	TRBD2	NA	CASNLRGLAGVGGELFF	TGTGCCAGCAACCTACGGGGACTAGCGGGAGTTGGCGGGGAGCTGTTTTTT
TRBJ1-2	TRBV15	NA	NA	CATSWDGKNGYTF	TGTGCCACCAGCTGGGACGGGAAAAATGGCTACACCTTC
TRBJ2-7	TRBV19	NA	once	CASGGTGTYEQYF	TGTGCCAGCGGGGGGACAGGAACCTACGAGCAGTACTTC
TRBJ2-3	TRBV4-3	NA	NA	CASSQGPYPTDFNTDTQYF	TGCGCCAGCAGCCAGGGTCCCTATCCGACAGATTTTAACACAGATACGCAGTATTTT
TRBJ2-3	TRBV7-2	NA	NA	CASSLAVGISTDTQYF	TGTGCCAGCAGCTTAGCGGTAGGGATCAGCACAGATACGCAGTATTTT
TRBJ1-5	TRBV21-1	NA	NA	CASRNPPPGPHQPQHF	TGTGCCAGCAGAAATCCCCCACCGGGCCCCCATCAGCCCCAGCATTTT
TRBJ2-4	TRBV7-2	TRBD1	NA	CASSSIGTGISGDIQYF	TGTGCCAGCAGCTCCATTGGGACAGGGATTTCGGGGGACATTCAGTACTTC
TRBJ1-2	TRBV14	NA	NA	CASSQKAQAGSGYTF	TGTGCCAGCAGCCAAAAAGCACAGGCGGGGAGTGGCTACACCTTC
TRBJ2-3	TRBV10-1	NA	NA	CASSESIYRAKTDTQYF	TGCGCCAGCAGTGAGTCGATATACAGGGCGAAAACAGATACGCAGTATTTT
TRBJ1-5	TRBV11-2	NA	once	CASSSEGHQPQHF	TGTGCCAGCAGCTCGGAGGGGCATCAGCCCCAGCATTTT
TRBJ1-4	TRBV5-1	TRBD1	NA	CASSARQGAMEKLFF	TGCGCCAGCAGCGCTCGACAGGGGGCGATGGAAAAACTGTTTTTT
TRBJ2-3	TRBV6-1	TRBD2	NA	CASSDVAGGTDTQYF	TGTGCCAGCAGTGATGTAGCGGGCGGAACAGATACGCAGTATTTT
TRBJ2-5	TRBV7-6	TRBD1	NA	CASSPRWTGGEETQYF	TGTGCCAGCAGCCCACGCTGGACAGGGGGGGAAGAGACCCAGTACTTC
TRBJ2-3	TRBV28	TRBD1	NA	CASTLGQGFPDTQYF	TGTGCCAGCACACTAGGACAGGGGTTTCCAGATACGCAGTATTTT
TRBJ2-3	TRBV30	TRBD2	NA	CAWSVLAGSTDTQYF	TGTGCCTGGAGTGTACTAGCGGGGAGCACAGATACGCAGTATTTT
TRBJ1-2	TRBV7-9	NA	few	CASSLASSGTTPLGYGYTF	TGTGCCAGCAGCTTAGCATCCTCCGGGACAACCCCTTTGGGCTATGGCTACACCTTC
TRBJ2-1	TRBV28	TRBD2	NA	CASNKRGLAGDEQFF	TGTGCCAGCAATAAAAGGGGACTAGCGGGAGATGAGCAGTTCTTC